Presented here are 24 T cell receptor beta chains from one specimen sequenced in a study of T cell changes during pregnancy in multiple sclerosis. Profiling relied on immunoSEQ multiplex PCR, and the TCRdb table lists in-frame clones only, not all of them. The table shows fewer than 150,000 clones, with roughly 95% occurring only once. Sequencing was performed on peripheral blood, taken after pregnancy. These receptors were obtained from a female donor with multiple sclerosis, enrolled in a pregnancy study.

As regards this clone: The junction and the germline gene differ at one end; a read error may be behind it. V usage is TRBV5-1 and J usage is TRBJ2-1, with D perhaps matching TRBD1 (6 bases). The CDR3 loop spans 16 amino acids. Germline CDR1 reads SGHRS; CDR2 reads YFSETQ. The CDR3 region is CASSPGQLRRSNQQFF. CDR3 sequence (DNA): TGCGCCAGCAGCCCCGGACAGCTTAGGAGATCCAATCAGCAGTTCTTC.

The chain has TRBV5-1 and TRBJ2-3; no reliable D call. CDR3 length: 15 residues. V shed 0 bases and J shed 0 bases, with 8 bases lying between them. The germline CDR1 and CDR2 sequences are SGHRS and YFSETQ. CDR3: CASSLAFSSTDTQYF. The CDR3 DNA reads TGCGCCAGCAGCTTGGCCTTCTCTAGCACAGATACGCAGTATTTT.

This clone was found once. The chain carries TRBV11-2 and TRBJ2-7; 9 bases agree with TRBD1. The CDR3 sequence is 13 residues long. The V and J ends lost 6 bases and 3 bases, in that order; junction bases with no gene match: 3. From germline, CDR1 is SGHAT and CDR2 FQNNGV. The CDR3 DNA follows: TGTGCCAGCAGGTCGACAGGGGGCTACGAGCAGTACTTC. It translates to CASRSTGGYEQYF.

This chain uses TRBV5-4 with TRBJ1-2; a possible D gene is TRBD1 (5 bases). The CDR3 loop spans 15 amino acids. V was cut by 0 bases and J by 5 bases, with 14 bases left in between. Germline V gives CDR1 SGHNT, CDR2 YYREEE (reference sequence). CDR3 sequence reads: CASSLVHTQGYGYTF. DNA of the CDR3: TGTGCCAGCAGCTTGGTCCATACTCAGGGTTATGGCTACACCTTC.

The chain joins TRBV14 to TRBJ2-7, with D unclear. The CDR3 runs 11 residues. V was clipped by 8 bases and J by 1 base, with 6 bases between them. Per germline, CDR1 SGHDN and CDR2 FVKESK. This chain's CDR3 is CASSMSYEQYF. Here the CDR3 DNA reads TGTGCCAGCTCTATGTCCTACGAGCAGTACTTC.

This chain connects TRBV2 to TRBJ2-5; D is uncertain. Per the germline V gene, CDR1 is SNHLY and CDR2 is FYNNEI. The ends were cut back, 6 bases at V and 6 bases at J, with 23 bases in the middle. This CDR3 has 16 residues. CDR3 nucleotides: TGTGCCAGCAGACTACGCCGCGAGACGACCCGGAAGACCCAGTACTTC. Encoded protein: CASRLRRETTRKTQYF.

The chain has TRBV28 and TRBJ2-1, with 12 bases that match TRBD2. The CDR3 length is 15 residues. Per germline, CDR1 MDHEN and CDR2 SYDVKM. Losses at the gene ends were 5 bases for V and 3 bases for J; bases not matched to a gene: 2. Here the CDR3 reads CASSPTSGSYNEQFF. In DNA form, the CDR3 reads TGTGCCAGCAGTCCGACTAGCGGGAGCTACAATGAGCAGTTCTTC. Looking up the rest from reference TRBV28 and TRBJ2-1 gives the full variable domain: DVKVTQSSRYLVKRTGEKVFLECVQDMDHENMFWYRQDPGLGLRLIYFSYDVKMKEKGDIPEGYSVSREKKERFSLILESASTNQTSMYLCASSPTSGSYNEQFFGPGTRLTVL.

The chain combines TRBV18 with TRBJ2-5, with 8 bases that match TRBD1. The CDR3 sequence is 16 residues long. J gave up 5 bases and V 6 bases, and 14 bases lay outside the gene matches. Germline values: CDR1 KGHSH, CDR2 LQKENI. The CDR3 DNA reads TGTGCCAGCTCGCCGACTCGGACAGGGCCGGGGGAGACCCAGTACTTC. This gives the protein CASSPTRTGPGETQYF.

The V call is TRBV13, the J call TRBJ2-7; D assignment may be TRBD1 or TRBD2 (5 bases each). The CDR3 consists of 15 residues. Germline CDR1 is PRHDT and CDR2 is FYEKMQ (reference sequence). V was pared by 6 bases and J by 1 base, with 16 bases between. DNA of the CDR3: TGTGCCAGCAGTTTACAGGTAGCGACTTCCTACGAGCAGTACTTC. Amino acids: CASSLQVATSYEQYF.

The chain joins TRBV28 to TRBJ2-1, with TRBD2 matching 15 bases. CDR1 and CDR2 from the germline V gene are MDHEN and SYDVKM. The length of the CDR3 is 17 residues. V was pared by 6 bases and J by 8 bases, with 11 bases of the junction left unmatched. The CDR3 nucleotides read TGTGCCAGCAGAAACGCGGGACTAGCGGGAGGTCGGGATGAGCAGTTCTTC. The encoded protein is CASRNAGLAGGRDEQFF.

The chain is built from TRBV27 and TRBJ2-3, with 9 nucleotides matching TRBD1. The CDR3 has 13 amino acids. Germline V gives CDR1 MNHEY, CDR2 SMNVEV (reference sequence). J gave up 5 bases and V 10 bases, and 7 bases lay outside the gene matches. The CDR3 region is CATQGAGEDTQYF. The DNA of the CDR3 is TGTGCCACACAGGGGGCGGGTGAAGATACGCAGTATTTT.

J is TRBJ2-5 and V is TRBV29-1, with a possible D match to TRBD2 (5 bases). Trimming removed 6 bases at V and 1 base at J, with 9 bases between. The germline V gene has CDR1 SQVTM and CDR2 ANQGSEA. The CDR3 has 12 amino acids. In DNA, the CDR3 is TGCAGCGTGGACTGGTCCCAAGAGACCCAGTACTTC. It is translated as CSVDWSQETQYF.

The CDR3 sequence is CASSPSGGSQETQYF. The DNA for the CDR3 is TGTGCCAGCAGCCCGAGCGGGGGGTCCCAAGAGACCCAGTACTTC. The rearrangement joins TRBV9 to TRBJ2-5; 9 bases agree with TRBD2. CDR1 is SGDLS, CDR2 YYNGEE, per germline. The V gene end was trimmed by 4 bases and the J gene end by 1 base; junction bases not matched to a gene: 5. This CDR3 has 15 residues.

V usage is TRBV19 and J usage is TRBJ2-5; the D gene is possibly TRBD1 (6 bases). This CDR3 spans 19 amino acids. Germline loops: CDR1 LNHDA, CDR2 SQIVND (reference sequence). Deletions cut 2 bases from V and 0 bases from J, with 22 bases between. The CDR3 bases are TGTGCCAGTAGTATAAGAACAGGGACAACCCTGGGGAACCAAGAGACCCAGTACTTC. Protein: CASSIRTGTTLGNQETQYF.

V gene TRBV7-2 combines with J gene TRBJ2-7; TRBD1 agrees at 8 bases. J lost 3 bases, V lost 5 bases, and 3 bases had no gene match. CDR3 size: 13 residues. Germline values: CDR1 SGHTA, CDR2 FQGNSA. The CDR3 region is CASSRTGIYEQYF. CDR3 DNA sequence: TGTGCCAGCAGCCGGACAGGGATCTACGAGCAGTACTTC.

This chain joins TRBV2 and TRBJ2-3; TRBD2 aligns across 8 bases. J lost 0 bases, V lost 6 bases, and 2 bases had no gene match. Looked up from germline, CDR1 is SNHLY and CDR2 is FYNNEI. The CDR3 is made up of 14 amino acids. CDR3: CASRREVSTDTQYF. CDR3 nucleotide sequence: TGTGCCAGCAGGCGGGAGGTTAGCACAGATACGCAGTATTTT.

The chain carries TRBV10-3 and TRBJ2-3; TRBD2 agrees at 9 bases. The ends lost 10 bases at V and 3 bases at J; junction bases unmatched: 8. Germline V gene lookup returns CDR1 ENHRY and CDR2 SYGVKD. This CDR3 has 14 amino acids. In DNA form, the CDR3 reads TGTGCCACCAGACCGGGACTAGCAACAGATACGCAGTATTTT. This translates into CATRPGLATDTQYF.

This chain links TRBV4-3 with TRBJ1-2, with TRBD1 matching 7 bases. Trimming cost V 1 base and J 4 bases; bases outside gene matches: 6. Per the germline V gene, CDR1 is LGHNA and CDR2 is YSLEER. This CDR3 is 15 amino acids long. CDR3 in amino acids: CASSQGTGETYGYTF. CDR3 DNA sequence: TGCGCCAGCAGCCAAGGGACAGGAGAAACCTATGGCTACACCTTC.

The chain has TRBV11-2 and TRBJ2-7, with unresolved D. V was shortened by 5 bases and J by 0 bases, with 14 bases between the two germline ends. Looked up from germline, CDR1 is SGHAT and CDR2 is FQNNGV. The CDR3 is made up of 15 amino acids. This CDR3 reads CASSPEPNFSYEQYF. CDR3 nucleotide sequence: TGTGCCAGCAGCCCGGAGCCCAACTTCTCCTACGAGCAGTACTTC.

This clone was seen once. The rearrangement joins TRBV28 to TRBJ2-2; weak D call: TRBD2 (5 bases). V was cut by 7 bases and J by 4 bases, with 13 bases left in between. Germline CDR1 MDHEN, CDR2 SYDVKM. The CDR3 totals 14 residues. CDR3 in DNA: TGTGCCAGCACCATCGGGGTTTCCACCGGGGAGCTGTTTTTT. It encodes CASTIGVSTGELFF.

This chain uses TRBV29-1 with TRBJ2-1; 8 nucleotides agree with TRBD1. The CDR3 spans 14 residues. The germline gives CDR1 SQVTM, CDR2 ANQGSEA. The V and J ends lost 6 bases and 4 bases, in that order; junction bases with no gene match: 8. The CDR3 coding sequence is TGCAGCGTCGGAAGACAGGGGAGGTACAATGAGCAGTTCTTC. It yields the protein CSVGRQGRYNEQFF.

The chain links TRBV18 to TRBJ1-1; D might be TRBD1 (6 bases). Germline CDR1 is KGHSH and CDR2 is LQKENI. V was cut by 4 bases and J by 0 bases, with 18 bases left in between. The CDR3 spans 17 residues. CDR3 sequence: CASSLYTGSSMNTEAFF. The DNA for the CDR3 is TGTGCCAGCTCACTCTATACAGGGTCTAGTATGAACACTGAAGCTTTCTTT.

This clone was seen just once. This rearrangement joins TRBV5-1 to TRBJ2-7; D gene unclear. The CDR3 is made up of 14 amino acids. V shed 0 bases and J shed 2 bases, with 9 bases lying between them. Germline V gives CDR1 SGHRS, CDR2 YFSETQ. CDR3 sequence (DNA): TGCGCCAGCAGCTTGGACGTCCGGGCCTACGAGCAGTACTTC. Translating it yields CASSLDVRAYEQYF. Using reference TRBV5-1 and TRBJ2-7 for the parts outside the CDR3, the full variable domain is KAGVTQTPRYLIKTRGQQVTLSCSPISGHRSVSWYQQTPGQGLQFLFEYFSETQRNKGNFPGRFSGRQFSNSRSEMNVSTLELGDSALYLCASSLDVRAYEQYFGPGTRLTVT.

This clone was found once. The V gene is TRBV2, the J gene TRBJ2-3; a weak D match, TRBD2 (6 bases). Trimming shortened V by 4 bases and J by 11 bases, and 13 bases separated the two germline ends. Germline assignment: CDR1 SNHLY and CDR2 FYNNEI. This CDR3 region has 12 residues. CDR3 amino acids: CASSAQRVGQYF. The CDR3 DNA reads as TGTGCCAGCAGTGCTCAGCGGGTGGGGCAGTATTTT.